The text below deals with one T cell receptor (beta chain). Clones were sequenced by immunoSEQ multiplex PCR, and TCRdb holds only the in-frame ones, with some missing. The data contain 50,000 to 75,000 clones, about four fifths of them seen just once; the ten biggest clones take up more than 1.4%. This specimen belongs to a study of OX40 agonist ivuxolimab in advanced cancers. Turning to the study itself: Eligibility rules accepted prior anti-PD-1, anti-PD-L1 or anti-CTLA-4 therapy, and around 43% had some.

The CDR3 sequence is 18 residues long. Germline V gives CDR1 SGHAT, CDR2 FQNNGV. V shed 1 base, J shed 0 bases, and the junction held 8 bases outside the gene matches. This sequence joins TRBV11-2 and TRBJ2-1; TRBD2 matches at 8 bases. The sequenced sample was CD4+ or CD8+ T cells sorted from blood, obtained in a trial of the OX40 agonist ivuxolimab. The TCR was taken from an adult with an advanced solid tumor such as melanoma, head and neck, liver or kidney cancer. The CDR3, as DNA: TGTGCCAGCAGCTTAGGAGTAGCGGGGCTTACCTCCTACAATGAGCAGTTCTTC. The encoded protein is CASSLGVAGLTSYNEQFF.